These 21 T cell receptor beta chains share one sample of origin, sequenced in a study of tumor-infiltrating lymphocytes in oesophageal squamous cell carcinoma. TCRdb re-analysed the PCR reads in MiXCR, keeping a single row per CDR3 protein. The table shows 15,000 to 25,000 distinct CDR3 sequences, with 35% to 45% occurring only once. Material: esophageal tumor tissue. The receptors were gathered from a male donor with esophageal squamous cell carcinoma.

As for this clonotype: Given the absence of the conserved phenylalanine or tryptophan at the CDR3 end, a read error is likely. The limits of the CDR3 on the DNA are not certain, so only TCRdb's listed CDR3 is given. The rearrangement uses TRBV5-1 and TRBJ2-7; the table's D call, TRBD1, has no DNA check behind it. Germline lookup yields CDR1 SGHRS and CDR2 YFSETQ. The CDR3 is 22 amino acids long, termini counted. The CDR3 sequence is CASSPKGAETTGRGFYEQYFGS.

This clonotype showed up many times. This chain uses TRBV10-2 with TRBJ2-4; D ambiguous. The CDR3 has 13 residues. Germline lookup yields CDR1 WSHSY and CDR2 SAAADI. V was cut by 0 bases and J by 6 bases, with 6 bases left in between. CDR3 coding DNA: TGCGCCAGCAGTGAGTCGACGGGAAACATTCAGTACTTC. It translates to CASSESTGNIQYF.

The chain employs TRBV7-4 and TRBJ1-2; 7 bases match TRBD1. Trimming took 7 bases from V and 3 from J; bases not matched to a gene: 8. The length of the CDR3 is 14 residues. CDR1 is SGHVT and CDR2 is SQSDAQ in the germline V gene. The CDR3 protein is CASIGDSDYYGYTF. CDR3 in DNA: TGTGCCAGCATAGGGGACAGCGACTACTATGGCTACACCTTC. Variable domain in full (rest from reference TRBV7-4 and TRBJ1-2): GAGVSQSPRYKVAKRGRDVALRCDSISGHVTLYWYRQTLGQGSEVLTYSQSDAQRDKSGRPSGRFSAERPERSVSTLKIQRTEQGDSAVYLCASIGDSDYYGYTFGSGTRLTVV.

This clonotype counts as medium-sized (0.01 to 0.1%). The V and J genes are TRBV6-1 and TRBJ2-3; D remains unclear. The germline V gene has CDR1 MNHNS and CDR2 SASEGT. The ends were cut back, 4 bases at V and 0 bases at J, with 14 bases in the middle. The CDR3 totals 16 residues. CDR3 in DNA: TGTGCCAGCAGTGCTCGTATCGGGCTTAGCACAGATACGCAGTATTTT. Translated: CASSARIGLSTDTQYF.

This clonotype was counted between two and nine times. The gene calls are TRBV7-6 and TRBJ2-6; the match to TRBD2 covers 8 bases. Germline V gene data show CDR1 as SGHVS and CDR2 as FNYEAQ. The V gene end was trimmed by 5 bases and the J gene end by 0 bases; junction bases not matched to a gene: 6. The CDR3 consists of 17 residues. For the CDR3, the DNA is TGTGCCAGCAGCACCGGGACTAGAACCTCTGGGGCCAACGTCCTGACTTTC. It yields the protein CASSTGTRTSGANVLTF. Drawing the rest from reference TRBV7-6 and TRBJ2-6, the complete variable domain is GAGVSQSPRYKVTKRGQDVALRCDPISGHVSLYWYRQALGQGPEFLTYFNYEAQQDKSGLPNDRFSAERPEGSISTLTIQRTEQRDSAMYRCASSTGTRTSGANVLTFGAGSRLTVL.

The genes are TRBV7-3 and TRBJ2-1; D unclear. V shed 4 bases and J shed 5 bases, with 6 bases lying between them. CDR3 length: 12 amino acids. Germline lookup yields CDR1 SGHTA and CDR2 FQGTGA. The CDR3 nucleotides are TGTGCCAGCAGCTCAACTCACAATGAGCAGTTCTTC. It codes for CASSSTHNEQFF.

V gene TRBV7-6 combines with J gene TRBJ2-1; the match to TRBD1 covers 7 bases. The J call may be wrong; the DNA end is better matched by TRBJ1-2. The CDR3 consists of 17 residues. Germline V lookup: CDR1 SGHVS, CDR2 FNYEAQ. CDR3 nucleotide sequence: TGTGCCAGCAGTCCTACGGAATTGACAGGGTTGGGGGTAGGCTACACCTTC. Translated: CASSPTELTGLGVGYTF.

V usage is TRBV29-1 and J usage is TRBJ1-5, with unresolved D. In germline, CDR1 is SQVTM, CDR2 ANQGSEA. V lost 6 bases and J 4 bases, leaving 13 bases between the germline ends. This CDR3 has 13 amino acids. CDR3 DNA sequence: TGCAGCGTCCGTGAGCAGAGGAATCAGCCCCAGCATTTT. Protein product: CSVREQRNQPQHF.

This clonotype came up many times. Here the CDR3 reads CASSPSGDRVGELYF. Here the CDR3 DNA reads TGTGCCAGCAGCCCTAGTGGGGACAGGGTAGGGGAGCTGTATTTT. The chain combines TRBV7-3 with TRBJ2-3, with 9 bases aligning to TRBD1. The CDR3 has 15 residues. Germline V gives CDR1 SGHTA, CDR2 FQGTGA. After removal of 5 bases from V and 14 bases from J, the junction contained 17 bases not matched to a gene. The variable domain in full, completed from reference TRBV7-3 and TRBJ2-3, reads GAGVSQTPSNKVTEKGKYVELRCDPISGHTALYWYRQSLGQGPEFLIYFQGTGAADDSGLPNDRFFAVRPEGSVSTLKIQRTERGDSAVYLCASSPSGDRVGELYFGPGTRLTVL.

This clonotype was seen at least ten times. The V and J genes are TRBV28 and TRBJ2-1, with TRBD2 matching 14 bases. Germline loops: CDR1 MDHEN, CDR2 SYDVKM. CDR3 length: 19 amino acids. With 5 bases clipped from V and 8 bases from J, the junction kept 17 bases outside the gene matches. The CDR3 loop is CASSLGRRLAGGPRDEQFF. In DNA, the CDR3 is TGTGCCAGCAGTCTCGGACGGCGACTAGCGGGAGGGCCGAGGGATGAGCAGTTCTTC.

In its sample, this clonotype was seen once. Lacking the conserved final phenylalanine or tryptophan, this CDR3 likely reflects a read error. It is unclear where the CDR3 begins or ends on the DNA, so no DNA is shown, and the CDR3 is as TCRdb lists it. V gene TRBV7-2 combines with J gene TRBJ2-3; the DNA was not used to check the table's D call, TRBD2. A total of 18 residues make up the CDR3, ends included. From germline, CDR1 is SGHTA and CDR2 FQGNSA. Here the CDR3 reads CASSIGGTSGQETQYFGP.

The count of this clonotype is one. This chain links TRBV10-1 with TRBJ2-3, with 8 bases aligning to TRBD1. The CDR3 extends over 16 amino acids. V lost 2 bases and J lost 2; bases outside the gene matches: 6. Germline values: CDR1 WNHNN, CDR2 SYGVQD (reference sequence). In nucleotides, the CDR3 is TGCGCCAGCAGTGAGGGGGGGACAGGCCACACAGATACGCAGTATTTT. Translating gives CASSEGGTGHTDTQYF.

This clonotype has a handful of counts. This sequence joins TRBV12-3 or TRBV12-4 and TRBJ2-4; 9 positions match TRBD2. Near its end, the DNA agrees better with TRBJ2-7, so the J call may be wrong. The CDR3 has 17 residues. The DNA for the CDR3 is TGTGCCAGCAGTTCTCAAAGGACTAGCGAGTCCTCCTACGAGCAGTACTTC. As protein: CASSSQRTSESSYEQYF.

CDR3 sequence: CASSYSRRSSTDTQYF. The CDR3, as DNA: TGTGCCAGCAGTTACTCGCGGAGGTCTAGCACAGATACGCAGTATTTT. The V call is TRBV6-6, the J call TRBJ2-3, with TRBD2 as a possible D gene (5 bases). Deletions cut 0 bases from V and 0 bases from J, with 10 bases between. In germline, CDR1 is MNHNY, CDR2 SVGAGI (reference sequence). The CDR3 consists of 16 residues.

The chain recombines TRBV10-3 with TRBJ2-7; 7 bases align to TRBD2. The J call could be wrong; TRBJ2-1 is a better fit for the DNA end. CDR1 and CDR2 (germline): ENHRY, SYGVKD. The CDR3 is made up of 14 amino acids. CDR3 nucleotides: TGTGCCTCCCAGTTGGCGGGGGTATACAATGAGCAGTTCTTC. Its protein product is CASQLAGVYNEQFF.

On this clonotype: A single base separates this from a much larger clone, so it may be a read error. The chain employs TRBV7-3 and TRBJ2-1; TRBD1 or TRBD2 may be the D gene (5 bases each). With 3 bases removed from V and 13 bases from J, the gap between germline ends came to 16 bases. Germline V lookup: CDR1 SGHTA, CDR2 FQGTGA. The CDR3 totals 13 residues. The CDR3 protein is CASSFTGGETQFF. In DNA form, the CDR3 reads TGTGCCAGCAGCTTCACTGGGGGAGAGACCCAGTTCTTC.

The gene calls are TRBV12-3 or TRBV12-4 and TRBJ2-3; possible D gene TRBD1, 6 bases. The CDR3 is made up of 13 amino acids. V lost 4 bases and J 4 bases, leaving 9 bases between the germline ends. The CDR3 spells CASSWAGADTQYF. In DNA, the CDR3 is TGTGCCAGCAGTTGGGCAGGGGCAGATACGCAGTATTTT.

Ten or more counts support this clonotype. The chain carries TRBV27 and TRBJ2-1; D assignment may be TRBD1 or TRBD2 (6 bases each). Trimming left V 3 bases short and J 9 bases short, with 18 bases between. This CDR3 spans 15 amino acids. Germline CDR1 and CDR2: MNHEY and SMNVEV (reference sequence). DNA of the CDR3: TGTGCCAGCAGTTTGCTGGGGGCGGGAATAGGTGAGCAGTTCTTC. It is translated as CASSLLGAGIGEQFF.

At least ten counts were recorded for this clonotype. The CDR3 sequence is CASSEVRGTEAFF. For the CDR3, the DNA is TGCGCCAGCAGTGAGGTGCGGGGCACTGAAGCTTTCTTT. The gene calls are TRBV10-2 and TRBJ1-1; no clear D gene. Germline V gene lookup returns CDR1 WSHSY and CDR2 SAAADI. Trimming took 2 bases from V and 4 from J, leaving 8 bases between them. The CDR3 is 13 residues long.

The chain recombines TRBV19 with TRBJ1-1; D not certain. CDR3 length equals 11 residues. V lost 9 bases and J lost 1, with 6 bases in between. Per germline, CDR1 LNHDA and CDR2 SQIVND (reference sequence). The CDR3 DNA sequence: TGTGCCAGCAGAGAGAACACTGAAGCTTTCTTT. The encoded protein is CASRENTEAFF.

A few counts support this clonotype. A much larger clonotype is one base distant, so this may be a read error. V gene TRBV7-2 combines with J gene TRBJ2-1; possible D gene TRBD2, 6 bases. The assigned J gene may be wrong: the sequence end matches TRBJ2-7 better. The CDR3 totals 12 residues. Germline values: CDR1 SGHTA, CDR2 FQGNSA. The CDR3 DNA reads as TGTGCCAGCAGCTTAACTAGCATTGAGCAGTACTTC. Translation gives CASSLTSIEQYF.